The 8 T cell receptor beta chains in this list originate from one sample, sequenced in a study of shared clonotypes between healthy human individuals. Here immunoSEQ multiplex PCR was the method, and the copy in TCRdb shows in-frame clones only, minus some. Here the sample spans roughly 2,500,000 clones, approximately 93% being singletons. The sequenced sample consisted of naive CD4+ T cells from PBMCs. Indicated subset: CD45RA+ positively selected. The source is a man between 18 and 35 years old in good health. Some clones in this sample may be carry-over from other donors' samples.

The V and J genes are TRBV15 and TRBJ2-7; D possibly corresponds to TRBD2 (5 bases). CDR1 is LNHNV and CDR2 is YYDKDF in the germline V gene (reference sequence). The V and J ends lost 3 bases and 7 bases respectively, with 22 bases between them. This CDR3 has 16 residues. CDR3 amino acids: CATSSGERRTRQEQYF. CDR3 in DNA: TGTGCCACCAGCAGTGGGGAAAGGAGGACGAGACAAGAGCAGTACTTC.

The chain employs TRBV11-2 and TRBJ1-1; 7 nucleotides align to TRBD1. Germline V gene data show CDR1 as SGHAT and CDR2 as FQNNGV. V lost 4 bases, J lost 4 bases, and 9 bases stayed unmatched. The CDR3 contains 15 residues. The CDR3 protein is CASSSARGSGTEAFF. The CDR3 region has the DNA TGTGCCAGCAGCTCCGCCAGGGGGTCGGGCACTGAAGCTTTCTTT.

Written as DNA, the CDR3 is TGTGCCAGCAGCGTAGGGGCCGAGGAGACCCAGTACTTC. Translating gives CASSVGAEETQYF. The chain joins TRBV5-4 to TRBJ2-5, with D tentatively TRBD1 (5 bases). The V gene lost 4 bases and the J gene lost 5 bases, with 12 bases spanning the gap. In germline, CDR1 is SGHNT, CDR2 YYREEE (reference sequence). This CDR3 has 13 amino acids. Full variable domain (outside the CDR3, taken from reference TRBV5-4 and TRBJ2-5): ETGVTQSPTHLIKTRGQQVTLRCSSQSGHNTVSWYQQALGQGPQFIFQYYREEENGRGNFPPRFSGLQFPNYSSELNVNALELDDSALYLCASSVGAEETQYFGPGTRLLVL.

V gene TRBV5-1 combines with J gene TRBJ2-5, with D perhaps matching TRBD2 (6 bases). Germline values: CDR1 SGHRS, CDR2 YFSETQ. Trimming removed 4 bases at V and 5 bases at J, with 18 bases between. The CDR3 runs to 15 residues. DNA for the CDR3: TGCGCCAGCAGCCAGGACGGGACTCGGGGGGAGACCCAGTACTTC. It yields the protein CASSQDGTRGETQYF.

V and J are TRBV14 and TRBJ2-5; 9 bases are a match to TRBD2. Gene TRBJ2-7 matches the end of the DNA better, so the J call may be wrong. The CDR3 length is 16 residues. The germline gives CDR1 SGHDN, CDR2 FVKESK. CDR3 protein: CASSQTRPSGTYEQYF. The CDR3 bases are TGTGCCAGCAGCCAAACTCGTCCTAGCGGGACCTACGAGCAGTACTTC.

CDR3: CASSLGLTAYGYTF. The CDR3 region has the DNA TGTGCCAGCAGCTTAGGGTTGACCGCGTATGGCTACACCTTC. The chain recombines TRBV7-2 with TRBJ1-2; no clear D. The CDR3 runs 14 residues. Germline-derived CDR1 and CDR2 are SGHTA and FQGNSA. V lost 1 base and J lost 5, with 11 bases in between.

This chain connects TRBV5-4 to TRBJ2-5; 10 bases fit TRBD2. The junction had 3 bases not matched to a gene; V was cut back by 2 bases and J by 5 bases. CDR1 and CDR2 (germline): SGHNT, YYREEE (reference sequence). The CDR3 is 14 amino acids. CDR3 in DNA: TGTGCCAGCAGCTTTGGTAGCGGGGGGGAGACCCAGTACTTC. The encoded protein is CASSFGSGGETQYF.

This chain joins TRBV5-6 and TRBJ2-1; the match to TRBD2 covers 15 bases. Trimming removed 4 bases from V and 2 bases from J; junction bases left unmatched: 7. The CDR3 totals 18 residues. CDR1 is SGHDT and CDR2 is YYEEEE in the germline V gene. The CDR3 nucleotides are TGTGCCAGCAGCCCAGGACTAGCGGGAGGGTTCCCCTACAATGAGCAGTTCTTC. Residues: CASSPGLAGGFPYNEQFF.